What follows are 21 T cell receptor beta chains derived from one specimen sequenced in a study of control samples from healthy donors and cancer patients. Profiling relied on immunoSEQ multiplex PCR, and the TCRdb table lists in-frame clones only, not all of them. The sample shows 95,000 to 100,000 clones, approximately 90% of them seen only once. Sequenced input: blood. The source is a man aged 25 to 40 in good health.

This clone occurred once. This chain joins TRBV15 and TRBJ1-4; D remains ambiguous. V shed 0 bases and J shed 3 bases, with 8 bases lying between them. The V gene's germline CDR1 is LNHNV and CDR2 YYDKDF (reference sequence). The CDR3 is made up of 15 amino acids. Here the CDR3 reads CATSRDTESNEKLFF. In DNA, the CDR3 is TGTGCCACCAGCAGAGATACAGAGTCTAATGAAAAACTGTTTTTT.

The chain recombines TRBV9 with TRBJ2-3, with unresolved D. Between the trimmed V and J ends, which lost 5 bases and 2 bases, there was a span of 6 bases. The CDR3 has 12 residues. Germline V gives CDR1 SGDLS, CDR2 YYNGEE. CDR3 bases: TGTGCCAGCAGATACGTCACAGATACGCAGTATTTT. Protein sequence: CASRYVTDTQYF.

The genes are TRBV11-2 and TRBJ1-2; possible D gene TRBD1, 5 bases. Per germline, CDR1 SGHAT and CDR2 FQNNGV. V gave up 4 bases and J gave up 7 bases, with 10 bases separating them. CDR3 length: 12 residues. CDR3 bases: TGTGCCAGCAGCTCCGTGCAGGGTGGCTACACCTTC. This codes for CASSSVQGGYTF.

The rearrangement uses TRBV18 and TRBJ2-1; D is possibly TRBD1 (5 bases). V was trimmed by 0 bases and J by 5 bases, leaving 14 bases between them. This CDR3 contains 16 residues. CDR1 and CDR2 (germline): KGHSH, LQKENI. The CDR3 DNA follows: TGTGCCAGCTCACCACCGACGACAGTCCTCAACAATGAGCAGTTCTTC. Translating gives CASSPPTTVLNNEQFF.

The chain has TRBV21-1 and TRBJ2-1; no check of the table's D call, TRBD1, against the DNA was made. TRBV21-1 is given as a pseudogene. The CDR3 is made up of 20 amino acids. The CDR3, as DNA: TGTGCCAGCAGGGACAGACGGAGGGACAGCACTCTATGGTCCTACAATGAGCAGTTCTTC. Translated: CASRDRRRDSTLWSYNEQFF.

This chain uses TRBV24-1 with TRBJ2-5; TRBD1 matches at 9 bases. CDR3 length: 14 amino acids. Trimming took 6 bases from V and 5 from J; bases not matched to a gene: 6. The germline CDR1 and CDR2 sequences are KGHDR and SFDVKD. CDR3 amino acids: CATSPNRGRETQYF. CDR3 coding DNA: TGTGCCACCAGTCCCAACAGGGGGCGTGAGACCCAGTACTTC.

The chain couples TRBV15 to TRBJ1-6, with D maybe TRBD1 (6 bases). V was clipped by 0 bases and J by 6 bases, with 12 bases between them. Germline CDR1 reads LNHNV; CDR2 reads YYDKDF (reference sequence). This CDR3 has 16 residues. The CDR3 reads CATSRDRRGTNSPLHF. CDR3 DNA: TGTGCCACCAGCAGAGATCGCAGGGGCACTAATTCACCCCTCCACTTT.

The rearrangement uses TRBV5-4 and TRBJ2-5; D is possibly TRBD1 (5 bases). V dropped 1 base and J dropped 5 bases, with 12 bases sitting between them. The CDR3 length is 14 residues. From germline, CDR1 is SGHNT and CDR2 YYREEE (reference sequence). Here the CDR3 reads CASSLRGIGETQYF. Written as DNA, the CDR3 is TGTGCCAGCAGCTTGAGGGGAATCGGGGAGACCCAGTACTTC.

The chain couples TRBV28 to TRBJ1-5; D not certain. The V gene lost 2 bases and the J gene lost 0 bases, with 8 bases spanning the gap. The germline V gene encodes CDR1 MDHEN and CDR2 SYDVKM. The CDR3 covers 15 residues. Written as DNA, the CDR3 is TGTGCCAGCAGTTTAACGGGATTTAGCAATCAGCCCCAGCATTTT. It codes for CASSLTGFSNQPQHF.

This sequence joins TRBV5-1 and TRBJ1-1; TRBD1 matches at 7 bases. The CDR3 is made up of 13 amino acids. Germline V gene data show CDR1 as SGHRS and CDR2 as YFSETQ. V gave up 5 bases and J gave up 7 bases; unmatched junction bases: 8. This CDR3 is CASRSEGAGEAFF. CDR3 in DNA: TGCGCCAGCAGATCGGAGGGGGCAGGTGAAGCTTTCTTT.

The chain joins TRBV24-1 to TRBJ1-4; possibly TRBD1 for D (6 bases). Germline assignment: CDR1 KGHDR and CDR2 SFDVKD. The CDR3 totals 17 residues. V was pared by 1 base and J by 5 bases, with 16 bases between. This chain's CDR3 is CATSDFDQTGLNEKLFF. As DNA, the CDR3 is TGTGCCACCAGTGATTTTGACCAGACAGGATTGAATGAAAAACTGTTTTTT.

A few counts support this clone. The CDR3 DNA follows: TGTGCCAGTAGTATAGAGGGACGGAGCTCTGGAAACACCATATATTTT. This codes for CASSIEGRSSGNTIYF. This chain links TRBV19 with TRBJ1-3, with a tentative D call TRBD1 (5 bases). The germline gives CDR1 LNHDA, CDR2 SQIVND (reference sequence). CDR3 size: 16 residues. Trimming took off 0 bases at V and 0 bases at J, with 9 bases between the two ends.

The rearrangement links TRBV5-1 to TRBJ1-1, with D perhaps matching TRBD1 (6 bases). The ends were cut back, 0 bases at V and 5 bases at J, with 14 bases in the middle. This CDR3 is built from 15 residues. Germline lookup yields CDR1 SGHRS and CDR2 YFSETQ. For the CDR3, the DNA is TGCGCCAGCAGCTTGGGACTTGGGGGCAAGACTGAAGCTTTCTTT. Its protein product is CASSLGLGGKTEAFF.

The chain has TRBV5-1 and TRBJ2-3; tentatively, D is TRBD1 (5 bases). V gave up 3 bases and J gave up 1 base, with 12 bases separating them. CDR1 and CDR2 (germline): SGHRS, YFSETQ. This CDR3 has 15 residues. CDR3 amino acids: CASSSNQGGTDTQYF. The CDR3 DNA sequence: TGCGCCAGCAGCTCCAATCAGGGTGGCACAGATACGCAGTATTTT.

This clone appeared once. The rearrangement uses TRBV3-1 (or the pseudogene TRBV3-2) and TRBJ2-3; D is uncertain. Looked up from germline, CDR1 is LGHDT and CDR2 is YNNKEL (reference sequence). This CDR3 region has 17 residues. Trimming shortened V by 4 bases and J by 2 bases, and 19 bases separated the two germline ends. CDR3 region: CASSRLAKGRSTDTQYF. The DNA of the CDR3 is TGTGCCAGCAGCCGACTCGCAAAGGGCCGCTCCACAGATACGCAGTATTTT.

The chain recombines TRBV9 with TRBJ2-5; 11 nucleotides match TRBD1. The CDR3 extends over 15 amino acids. Germline CDR1 reads SGDLS; CDR2 reads YYNGEE. Germline trimming cut 0 bases from V and 9 bases from J; bases unmatched to any gene: 7. The CDR3 protein is CASSVDGTGGKAQYF. The CDR3 DNA reads TGTGCCAGCAGCGTAGACGGGACAGGGGGTAAGGCCCAGTACTTC.

V is TRBV3-1 (or the pseudogene TRBV3-2) and J is TRBJ2-5; D might be TRBD1 (5 bases). The V gene lost 3 bases and the J gene lost 7 bases, with 15 bases spanning the gap. Looked up from germline, CDR1 is LGHDT and CDR2 is YNNKEL (reference sequence). The CDR3 covers 14 residues. CDR3 DNA sequence: TGTGCCAGCAGCCAGAATCCAGGGAAAGGGACCCAGTACTTC. Translation: CASSQNPGKGTQYF.

The chain joins TRBV6-6 to TRBJ2-1; 9 bases are shared with TRBD2. The V gene's germline CDR1 is MNHNY and CDR2 SVGAGI (reference sequence). J was trimmed by 0 bases and V by 7 bases; bases with no gene match: 7. CDR3 length: 16 residues. The CDR3 protein is CASTPARGGSYNEQFF. Written as DNA, the CDR3 is TGTGCCAGCACCCCTGCGCGGGGGGGCTCCTACAATGAGCAGTTCTTC.

In DNA, the CDR3 is TGCGCCAGCAGCCAAGGCCCCCAAGGACAGGGTGAGGTGCAGACCCAGTACTTC. Residues: CASSQGPQGQGEVQTQYF. The chain uses TRBV4-1 and TRBJ2-5; 8 nucleotides align to TRBD1. The length of the CDR3 is 18 residues. Germline assignment: CDR1 MGHRA and CDR2 YSYEKL. V gave up 1 base and J gave up 6 bases; unmatched junction bases: 16.

V usage is TRBV5-5 and J usage is TRBJ1-6; D might be TRBD1 (5 bases). This CDR3 comprises 15 residues. Germline V gene lookup returns CDR1 SGHKS and CDR2 YYEKEE (reference sequence). V lost 2 bases and J 7 bases, leaving 13 bases between the germline ends. CDR3 loop: CASSLSFGGNSPLHF. CDR3 DNA: TGTGCCAGCAGCTTAAGCTTCGGGGGGAATTCACCCCTCCACTTT. The whole variable domain, filled in from reference TRBV5-5 and TRBJ1-6, reads DAGVTQSPTHLIKTRGQQVTLRCSPISGHKSVSWYQQVLGQGPQFIFQYYEKEERGRGNFPDRFSARQFPNYSSELNVNALLLGDSALYLCASSLSFGGNSPLHFGNGTRLTVT.

This clone was detected only a few times. The V and J genes are TRBV6-6 and TRBJ1-1; 7 positions agree with TRBD1. CDR1 is MNHNY, CDR2 SVGAGI, per germline (reference sequence). The CDR3 loop spans 17 amino acids. J was trimmed by 0 bases and V by 5 bases; bases with no gene match: 12. CDR3 DNA: TGTGCCAGCAGTCCCGACAGGGCCAGAGGGATGAACACTGAAGCTTTCTTT. Protein sequence: CASSPDRARGMNTEAFF.